This entry lists 2 T cell receptor beta chains sequenced from one sample in a study of cytomegalovirus exposure and HLA in healthy donors. Data came from immunoSEQ multiplex PCR; TCRdb stores just in-frame clones and leaves some out. The sample has some 130,000 clones; around 89% are singletons. Input material: PBMCs. The receptors derive from a young woman in good health and CMV-seropositive.

The chain has TRBV7-8 and TRBJ1-4; D gene ambiguous. CDR1 is SGHVS and CDR2 is FQNEAQ in the germline V gene. CDR3 length: 12 amino acids. The germline V and J ends were trimmed by 8 bases and 4 bases, with 8 bases remaining between them. CDR3 sequence (DNA): TGTGCCAGCGGCAGGTATAATGAAAAACTGTTTTTT. Protein product: CASGRYNEKLFF.

The chain uses TRBV6-1 and TRBJ1-5; D possibly corresponds to TRBD1 (5 bases). Germline CDR1 MNHNS, CDR2 SASEGT. V lost 8 bases and J lost 4, with 18 bases in between. The CDR3 extends over 15 amino acids. The CDR3 DNA sequence: TGTGCCAGCCGGAGGGGCAGTGGGGGGAATCAGCCCCAGCATTTT. It codes for CASRRGSGGNQPQHF.